This TCR beta chain was observed in a study of blood T cell repertoires in COVID-19 (dated by TCRdb to about 2020). Regarding the study in general: The collaborator samples originated in the United States, Italy and Spain and spanned the acute and convalescent phases of COVID-19. The samples were drawn from the first 160 participants of the ongoing ImmuneRACE study and from 1,200 or so subjects provided by 6 global collaborators. The prospective study material was composed of cDNA or gDNA derived from T cells, B-cell-depleted T cells, or PBMCs. The sample metadata nearly always contained a de-identified subject ID, COVID-19 status, age in years and sex. The dataset comprised deeply sampled blood TCRbeta repertoires from subjects exposed to, actively infected with, or recovered from COVID-19. HLA class I and class II types, where available, came from metadata supplied by the sample provider rather than from assay-based typing. The repertoires were released in a freely available public database intended as a resource for research on the immune response to SARS-CoV-2. General study outcomes and caveats: Clinical and demographic metadata were provided uncurated, with the amount varying by source and participant.

TCRbeta CDR3 regions were amplified from genomic DNA using the immunoSEQ Assay, a bias-controlled multiplex PCR. Per the authors' processing: Within the assay, amplification of reference gene primers was used to estimate how many nucleated cells each sample contained. To quantify the absolute abundance of each unique TCRbeta CDR3 rearrangement, sequence reads were collapsed and filtered. For each sample, productive Simpson clonality was calculated by taking the square root of Simpson's diversity index across productive rearrangements. TCRdb's version of the immuneACCESS table is confined to in-frame rearrangements and falls short of the full clone set. An unresolved V gene accounts for under half of the shortfall where checked; the remainder is of unknown origin. D and trimming come from the DNA, and the V and J calls and clone size come from that table. For this sample there are under 300,000 clones; approximately 91% appear just once. The ten biggest clones cover roughly 0.8% of the sample.

Whole blood was collected in K2EDTA tubes by collaborating institutions according to the institutions' own protocols. Collaborator samples were shipped for TCRbeta analysis as frozen whole blood, isolated PBMCs, or DNA extracted from either sample type. In the germline V gene (reference sequence), CDR1 corresponds to LNHDA and CDR2 to SQIVND. The CDR3, cysteine through phenylalanine, is 13 amino acids long. Only the CDR3 portion is preserved as DNA: 39 bases, with reading frame beginning at the first base. Germline trimming amounts to 5 bases on V and 7 bases on J, with 4 as the count of junction bases outside the gene matches. This clone was seen just once. The antigen this receptor binds is unknown. No per-base quality is available; no much larger clone lies one base away.

The source material was peripheral blood. The V and J genes are TRBV19 and TRBJ1-2, with 10 junctional bases fitting TRBD1. This clonotype originated in a woman in her thirties with acute or convalescent COVID-19. The DNA reads TGTGCCAGTAGTTTCGGGACAGGGGCTGGCTACACCTTC. Its translation reads: CASSFGTGAGYTF.